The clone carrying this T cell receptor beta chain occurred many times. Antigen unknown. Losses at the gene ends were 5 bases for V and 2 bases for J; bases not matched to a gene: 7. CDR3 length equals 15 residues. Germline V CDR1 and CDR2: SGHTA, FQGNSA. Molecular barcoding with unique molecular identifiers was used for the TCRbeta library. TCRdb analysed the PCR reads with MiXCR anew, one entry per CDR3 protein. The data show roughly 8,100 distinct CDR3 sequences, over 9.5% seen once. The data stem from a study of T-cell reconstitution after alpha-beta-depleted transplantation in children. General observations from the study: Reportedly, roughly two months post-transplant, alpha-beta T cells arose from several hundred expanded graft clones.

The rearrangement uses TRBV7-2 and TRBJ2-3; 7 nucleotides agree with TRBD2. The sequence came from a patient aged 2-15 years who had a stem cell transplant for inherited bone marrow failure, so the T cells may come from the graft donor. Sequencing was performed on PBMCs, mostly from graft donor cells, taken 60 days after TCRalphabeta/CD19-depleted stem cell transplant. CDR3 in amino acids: CASSLSGAPTDTQYF. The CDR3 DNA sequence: TGTGCCAGCAGCCTAAGCGGGGCACCCACAGATACGCAGTATTTT.